This T cell receptor (beta chain) was profiled in a study of T-cell memory formation after mild COVID-19. This clonotype has a count of ten or more. The junction and the germline gene differ at one end; a read error may be behind it. The CDR3 totals 16 residues. Germline V gene lookup returns CDR1 SSHAT and CDR2 FNYEAQ (reference sequence). TCRdb called the 5' RACE reads again in MiXCR, with one record for every CDR3 protein. The sample carries 300,000 to 350,000 distinct CDR3 sequences, 13% recorded once. The receptor's source is a man between 18 and 29 years old who had mild COVID-19 (a few samples of this study predate the infection). Cell type and time point are not known. The chain is built from TRBV7-7 and TRBJ2-5; 11 nucleotides match TRBD1. Sequenced: PBMCs or a T cell subset sorted from them (not recorded which). CDR3: CASSLAGQGAGETQYF. DNA of the CDR3: TGTGCTAGCAGCTTAGCAGGACAGGGGGCCGGAGAGACCCAGTACTTC.